The sequence of this T cell receptor (beta chain) was determined in a study of identical twins. Notes on the study in general: Excess twin sharing in beta out-of-frame sequences was weaker. For monozygotic twins, models underestimated out-of-frame TCR alpha sharing.

With 4 bases removed from V and 5 bases from J, the gap between germline ends came to 13 bases. CDR3 length equals 14 residues. CDR1 and CDR2 from the germline V gene are SGHRS and YFSETQ. This clonotype was detected many times. Its antigen remains unidentified. It was template switching that added a universal primer site, and there were unique molecular identifiers on the cDNA. TCRdb redid the calling of the 5' RACE reads with MiXCR, one entry per CDR3 protein. This table holds around 250,000 distinct CDR3 sequences, about 13% found once. The same data also contributed to another study, on yellow fever vaccine responses in identical twins. In that study: The authors reported partly convergent, partly personalized vaccine responses in identical twins.

The chain is built from TRBV5-1 and TRBJ1-5; a possible D gene is TRBD1 (6 bases). This receptor was identified in a woman between 18 and 29 years old in good health. The sequenced sample was memory (CD45RO+) T cells sorted from blood. The CDR3 reads CASSRGGGDQPQHF. Written as DNA, the CDR3 is TGCGCCAGCAGCAGAGGGGGAGGGGATCAGCCCCAGCATTTT. The full variable domain, with the rest looked up from reference TRBV5-1 and TRBJ1-5, is KAGVTQTPRYLIKTRGQQVTLSCSPISGHRSVSWYQQTPGQGLQFLFEYFSETQRNKGNFPGRFSGRQFSNSRSEMNVSTLELGDSALYLCASSRGGGDQPQHFGDGTRLSIL.